This TCR beta chain originates from a study of T cell responses to AZD1222 COVID-19 vaccine. Study context: Pooled together were second doses at about 4 or about 12 weeks.

TCRdb's table, derived via immunoSEQ multiplex PCR, lists solely in-frame clones and lacks some. The sample yields roughly 140,000 clones, roughly 92% seen once. Germline values: CDR1 MDHEN, CDR2 SYDVKM. V shed 3 bases and J 1 base; nucleotides not matched to a gene: 2. This CDR3 region has 15 residues. About this clone: The antigen is undetermined.

Findings and limits, study-wide: No day 14 peak samples; only post-peak repertoires were characterized. As reported, nearly half of all spike-specific TCRs target variant regions that are unmutated. There were vaccine-associated CD4 TCRs across spike, dominant at 160-218 and 743-854.

Sample: peripheral blood, taken on day 0 of AZD1222 vaccination. This sequence originates from an adult in good health. The chain couples TRBV28 to TRBJ1-1; TRBD1 agrees at 10 bases. As DNA, the CDR3 is TGTGCCAGCAGTTTGGGGGACAGGGGGAACACTGAAGCTTTCTTT. Translating it yields CASSLGDRGNTEAFF.